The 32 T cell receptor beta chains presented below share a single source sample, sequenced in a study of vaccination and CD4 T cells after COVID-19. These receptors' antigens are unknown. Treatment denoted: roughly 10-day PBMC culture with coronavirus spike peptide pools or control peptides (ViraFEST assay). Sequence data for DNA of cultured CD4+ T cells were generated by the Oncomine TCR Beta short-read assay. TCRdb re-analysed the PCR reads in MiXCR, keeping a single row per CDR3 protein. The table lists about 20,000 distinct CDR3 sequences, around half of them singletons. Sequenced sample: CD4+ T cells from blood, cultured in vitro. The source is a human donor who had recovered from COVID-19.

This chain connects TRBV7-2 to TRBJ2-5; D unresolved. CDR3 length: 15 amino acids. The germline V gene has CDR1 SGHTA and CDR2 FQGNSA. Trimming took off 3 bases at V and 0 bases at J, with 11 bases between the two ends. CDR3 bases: TGTGCCAGCAGCTTTTCCCGAATCAACCAAGAGACCCAGTACTTC. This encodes CASSFSRINQETQYF.

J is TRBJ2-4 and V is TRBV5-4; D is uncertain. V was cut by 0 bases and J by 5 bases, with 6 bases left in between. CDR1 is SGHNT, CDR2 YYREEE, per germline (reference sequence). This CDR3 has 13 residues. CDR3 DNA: TGTGCCAGCAGCTTGGAGGCAGAAAACATTCAGTACTTC. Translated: CASSLEAENIQYF.

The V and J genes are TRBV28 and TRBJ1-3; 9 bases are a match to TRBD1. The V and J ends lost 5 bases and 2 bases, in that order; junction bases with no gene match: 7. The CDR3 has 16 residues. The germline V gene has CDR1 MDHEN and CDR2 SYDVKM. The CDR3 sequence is CASSAGTGGAGNTIYF. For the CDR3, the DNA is TGTGCCAGCAGTGCGGGAACAGGGGGCGCTGGAAACACCATATATTTT.

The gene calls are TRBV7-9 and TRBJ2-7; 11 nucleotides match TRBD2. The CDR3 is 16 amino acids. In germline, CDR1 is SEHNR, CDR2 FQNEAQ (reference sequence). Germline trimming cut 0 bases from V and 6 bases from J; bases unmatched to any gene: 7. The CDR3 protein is CASSLAVAGGFREQYF. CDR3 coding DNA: TGTGCCAGCAGCTTAGCGGTAGCGGGGGGGTTTCGCGAGCAGTACTTC.

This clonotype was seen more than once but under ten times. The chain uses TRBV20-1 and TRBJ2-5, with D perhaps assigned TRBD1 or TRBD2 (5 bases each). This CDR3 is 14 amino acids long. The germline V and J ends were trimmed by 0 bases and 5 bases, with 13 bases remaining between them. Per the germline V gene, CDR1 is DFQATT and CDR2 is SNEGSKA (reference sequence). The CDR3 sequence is CSARDLRGGETQYF. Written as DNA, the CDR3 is TGCAGTGCTAGAGATCTGAGGGGTGGGGAGACCCAGTACTTC.

CDR3 nucleotide sequence: TGTGGTCGTCGGGCGGATGGAGAGACCCAGTACTTC. Translated, it gives CGRRADGETQYF. This chain joins TRBV2 and TRBJ2-5, with D unresolved. The CDR3 covers 12 residues. Germline CDR1 is SNHLY and CDR2 is FYNNEI.

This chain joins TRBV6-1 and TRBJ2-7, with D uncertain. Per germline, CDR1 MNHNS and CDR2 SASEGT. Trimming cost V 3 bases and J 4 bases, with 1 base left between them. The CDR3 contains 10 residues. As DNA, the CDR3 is TGTGCCAGCAGTGATTACGAGCAGTACTTC. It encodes CASSDYEQYF.

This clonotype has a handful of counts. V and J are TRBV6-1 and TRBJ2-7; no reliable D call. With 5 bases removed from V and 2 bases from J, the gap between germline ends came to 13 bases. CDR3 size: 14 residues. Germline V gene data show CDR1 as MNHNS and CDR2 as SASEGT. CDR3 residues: CASSPADGPYEQYF. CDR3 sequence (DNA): TGTGCCAGCAGTCCTGCGGACGGGCCCTACGAGCAGTACTTC.

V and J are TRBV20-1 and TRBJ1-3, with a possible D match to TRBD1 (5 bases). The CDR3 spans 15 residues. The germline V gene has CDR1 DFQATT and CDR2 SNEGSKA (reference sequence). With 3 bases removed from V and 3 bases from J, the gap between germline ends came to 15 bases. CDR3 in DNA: TGCAGTGCTAGGGGAGCAGGGACGGTTGGAAACACCATATATTTT. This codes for CSARGAGTVGNTIYF.

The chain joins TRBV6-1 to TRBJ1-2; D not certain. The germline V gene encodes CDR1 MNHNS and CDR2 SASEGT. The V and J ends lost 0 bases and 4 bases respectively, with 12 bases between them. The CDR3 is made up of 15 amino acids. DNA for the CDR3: TGTGCCAGCAGTGAAGCGCTTTTCAGTTCCTATGGCTACACCTTC. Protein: CASSEALFSSYGYTF.

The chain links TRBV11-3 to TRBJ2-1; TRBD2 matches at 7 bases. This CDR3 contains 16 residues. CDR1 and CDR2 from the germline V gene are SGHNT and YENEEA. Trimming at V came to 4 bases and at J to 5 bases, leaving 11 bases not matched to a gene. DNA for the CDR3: TGTGCCAGCAGCTCGGACCGAAGGGGAGGGCACAATGAGCAGTTCTTC. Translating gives CASSSDRRGGHNEQFF.

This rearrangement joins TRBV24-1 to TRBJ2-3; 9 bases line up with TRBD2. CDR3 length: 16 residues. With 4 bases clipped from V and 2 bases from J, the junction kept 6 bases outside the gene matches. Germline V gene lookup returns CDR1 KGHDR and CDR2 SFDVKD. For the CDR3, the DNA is TGTGCCACCAGTGAGTTGACTAGCGGATCCACAGATACGCAGTATTTT. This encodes CATSELTSGSTDTQYF.

The CDR3 DNA reads TGTGCCAGCAGGCCTAAGGGGGGGCAGGACTATGGCTACACCTTC. This sequence encodes CASRPKGGQDYGYTF. The chain carries TRBV7-2 and TRBJ1-2; D is possibly TRBD1 (6 bases). The CDR3 is made up of 15 amino acids. V shed 6 bases and J shed 3 bases, with 17 bases lying between them. CDR1 is SGHTA and CDR2 is FQGNSA in the germline V gene.

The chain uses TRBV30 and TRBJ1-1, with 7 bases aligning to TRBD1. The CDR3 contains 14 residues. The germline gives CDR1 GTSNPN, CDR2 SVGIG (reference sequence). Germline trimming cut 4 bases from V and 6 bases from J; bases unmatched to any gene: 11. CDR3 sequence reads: CAWNLGQGGAEAFF. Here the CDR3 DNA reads TGTGCCTGGAATTTAGGGCAGGGGGGTGCTGAAGCTTTCTTT.

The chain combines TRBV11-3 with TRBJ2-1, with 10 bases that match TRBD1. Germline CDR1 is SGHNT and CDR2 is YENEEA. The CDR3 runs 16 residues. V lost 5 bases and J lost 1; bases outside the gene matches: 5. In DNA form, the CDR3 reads TGTGCCAGCAGCCGGACGGGACAGGGGTCCTACAATGAGCAGTTCTTC. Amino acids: CASSRTGQGSYNEQFF.

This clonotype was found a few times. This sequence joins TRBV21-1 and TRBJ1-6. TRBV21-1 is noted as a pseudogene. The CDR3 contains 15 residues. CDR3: CASSNTSGGGSPLHF. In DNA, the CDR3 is TGTGCCAGCAGCAACACCTCAGGAGGTGGTTCACCCCTCCACTTT.

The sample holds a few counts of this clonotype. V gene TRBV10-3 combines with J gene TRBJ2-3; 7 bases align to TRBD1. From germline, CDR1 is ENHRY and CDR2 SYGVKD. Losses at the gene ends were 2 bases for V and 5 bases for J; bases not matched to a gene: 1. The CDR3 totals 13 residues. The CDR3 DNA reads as TGTGCCATCAGTGAGGGGACAGAAGATACGCAGTATTTT. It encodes CAISEGTEDTQYF.

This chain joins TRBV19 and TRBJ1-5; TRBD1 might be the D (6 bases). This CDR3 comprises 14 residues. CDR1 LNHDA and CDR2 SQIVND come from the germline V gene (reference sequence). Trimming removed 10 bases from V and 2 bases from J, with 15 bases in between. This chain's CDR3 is CATRQERGNQPQHF. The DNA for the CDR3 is TGTGCCACACGACAGGAGAGGGGCAATCAGCCCCAGCATTTT.

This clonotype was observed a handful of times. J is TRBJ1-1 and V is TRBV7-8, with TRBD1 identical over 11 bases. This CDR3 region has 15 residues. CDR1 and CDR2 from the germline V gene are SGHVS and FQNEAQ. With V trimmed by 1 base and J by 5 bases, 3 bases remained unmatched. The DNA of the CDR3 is TGTGCCAGCAGCTTAGGGGACAGGGGGGGGACTGAAGCTTTCTTT. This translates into CASSLGDRGGTEAFF. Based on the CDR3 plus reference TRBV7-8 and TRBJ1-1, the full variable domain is GAGVSQSPRYKVAKRGQDVALRCDPISGHVSLFWYQQALGQGPEFLTYFQNEAQLDKSGLPSDRFFAERPEGSVSTLKIQRTQQEDSAVYLCASSLGDRGGTEAFFGQGTRLTVV.

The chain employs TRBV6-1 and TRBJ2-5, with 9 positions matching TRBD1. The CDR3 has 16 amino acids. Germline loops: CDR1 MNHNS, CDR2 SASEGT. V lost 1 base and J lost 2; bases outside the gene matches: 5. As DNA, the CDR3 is TGTGCCAGCAGTGAAGGGACAGGGGAATTACAAGAGACCCAGTACTTC. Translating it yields CASSEGTGELQETQYF.

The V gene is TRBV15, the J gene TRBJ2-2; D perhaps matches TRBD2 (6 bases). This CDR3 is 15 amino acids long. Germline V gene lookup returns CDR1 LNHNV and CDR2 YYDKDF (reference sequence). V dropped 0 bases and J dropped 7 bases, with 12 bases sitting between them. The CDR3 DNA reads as TGTGCCACCAGCAGAGATGGAGGGGAAGGCGGGGAGCTGTTTTTT. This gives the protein CATSRDGGEGGELFF.

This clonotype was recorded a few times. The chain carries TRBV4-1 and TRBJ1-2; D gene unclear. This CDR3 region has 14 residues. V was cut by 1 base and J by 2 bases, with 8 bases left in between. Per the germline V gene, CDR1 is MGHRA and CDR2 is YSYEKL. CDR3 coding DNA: TGCGCCAGCAGCCAAGCCTTGCGGAACTATGGCTACACCTTC. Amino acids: CASSQALRNYGYTF.

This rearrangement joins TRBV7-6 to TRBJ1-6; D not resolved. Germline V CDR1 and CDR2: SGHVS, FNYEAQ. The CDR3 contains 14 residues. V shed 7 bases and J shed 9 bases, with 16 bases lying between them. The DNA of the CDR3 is TGTGCCAGCACCCCCGACGTAGGAATTTCACCCCTCCACTTT. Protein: CASTPDVGISPLHF.

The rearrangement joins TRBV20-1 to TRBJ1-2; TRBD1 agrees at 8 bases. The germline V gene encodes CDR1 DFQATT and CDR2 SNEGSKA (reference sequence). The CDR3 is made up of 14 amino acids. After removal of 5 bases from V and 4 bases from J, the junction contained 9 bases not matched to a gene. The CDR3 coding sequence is TGCAGTGCTCCCTGGACAGGGACGACCTATGGCTACACCTTC. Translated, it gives CSAPWTGTTYGYTF.

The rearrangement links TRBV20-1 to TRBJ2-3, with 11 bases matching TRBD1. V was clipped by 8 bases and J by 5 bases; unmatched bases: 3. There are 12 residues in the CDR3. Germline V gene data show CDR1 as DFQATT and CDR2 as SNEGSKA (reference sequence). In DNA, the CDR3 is TGCAGTTACGGGACAGGGGGAGATACGCAGTATTTT. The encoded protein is CSYGTGGDTQYF.

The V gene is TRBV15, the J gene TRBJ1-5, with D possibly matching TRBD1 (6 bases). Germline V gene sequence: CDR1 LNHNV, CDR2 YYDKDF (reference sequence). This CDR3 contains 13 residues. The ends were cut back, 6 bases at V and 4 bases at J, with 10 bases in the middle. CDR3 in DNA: TGTGCCACCAGGGCGACAGGTAATCAGCCCCAGCATTTT. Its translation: CATRATGNQPQHF.

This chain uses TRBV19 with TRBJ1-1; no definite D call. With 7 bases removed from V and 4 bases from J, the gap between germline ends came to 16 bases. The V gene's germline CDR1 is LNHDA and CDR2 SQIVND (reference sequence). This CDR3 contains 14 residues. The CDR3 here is CASTPTAPGTEAFF. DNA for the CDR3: TGTGCCAGTACCCCAACCGCGCCGGGCACTGAAGCTTTCTTT.

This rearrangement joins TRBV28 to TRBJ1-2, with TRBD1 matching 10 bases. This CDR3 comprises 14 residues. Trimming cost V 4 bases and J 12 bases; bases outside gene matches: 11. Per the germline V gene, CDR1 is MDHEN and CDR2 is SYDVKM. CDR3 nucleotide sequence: TGTGCCAGCAGTTCCGCCGGGACAGGGGCCGATCACACCTTC. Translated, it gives CASSSAGTGADHTF.

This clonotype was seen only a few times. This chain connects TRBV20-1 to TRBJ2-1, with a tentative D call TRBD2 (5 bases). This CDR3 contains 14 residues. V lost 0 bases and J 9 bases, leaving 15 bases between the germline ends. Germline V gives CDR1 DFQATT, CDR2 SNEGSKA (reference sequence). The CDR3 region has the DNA TGCAGTGCTAGAGACCGGACGGGGAGAGGTGAGCAGTTCTTC. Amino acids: CSARDRTGRGEQFF.

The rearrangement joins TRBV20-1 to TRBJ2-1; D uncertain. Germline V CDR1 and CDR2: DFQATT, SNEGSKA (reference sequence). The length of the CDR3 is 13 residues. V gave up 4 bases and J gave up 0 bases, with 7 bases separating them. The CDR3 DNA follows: TGCAGTGCTATGAGAAACTCCTACAATGAGCAGTTCTTC. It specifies CSAMRNSYNEQFF.

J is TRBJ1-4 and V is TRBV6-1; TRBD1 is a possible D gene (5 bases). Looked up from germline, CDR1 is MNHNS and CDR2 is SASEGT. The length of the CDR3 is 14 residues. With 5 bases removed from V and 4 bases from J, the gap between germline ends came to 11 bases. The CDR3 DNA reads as TGTGCCAGCAGTCTGAGGGGAGATAATGAAAAACTGTTTTTT. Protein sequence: CASSLRGDNEKLFF.

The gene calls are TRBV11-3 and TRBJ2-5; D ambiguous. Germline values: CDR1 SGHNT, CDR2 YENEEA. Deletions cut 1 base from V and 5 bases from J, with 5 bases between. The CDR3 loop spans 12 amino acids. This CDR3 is CASSLGFETQYF. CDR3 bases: TGTGCCAGCAGCTTAGGATTTGAGACCCAGTACTTC.